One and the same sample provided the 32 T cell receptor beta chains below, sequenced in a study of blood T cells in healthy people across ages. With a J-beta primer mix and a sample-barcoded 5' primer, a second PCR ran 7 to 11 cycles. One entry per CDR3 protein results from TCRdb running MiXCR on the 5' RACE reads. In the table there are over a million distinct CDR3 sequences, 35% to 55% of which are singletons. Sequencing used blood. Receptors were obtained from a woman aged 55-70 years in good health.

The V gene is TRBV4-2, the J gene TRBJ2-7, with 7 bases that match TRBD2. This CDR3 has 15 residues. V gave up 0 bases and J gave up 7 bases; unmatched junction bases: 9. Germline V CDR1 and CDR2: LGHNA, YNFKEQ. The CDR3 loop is CASSQEAGVIDEQYF. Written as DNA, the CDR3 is TGTGCCAGCAGCCAAGAGGCGGGAGTAATAGATGAGCAGTACTTC.

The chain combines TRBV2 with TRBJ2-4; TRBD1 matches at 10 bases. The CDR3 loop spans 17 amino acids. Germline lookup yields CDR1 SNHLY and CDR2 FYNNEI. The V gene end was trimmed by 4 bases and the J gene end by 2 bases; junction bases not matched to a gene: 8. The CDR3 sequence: CASSGNPGQGTKNIQYF. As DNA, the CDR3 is TGTGCCAGCAGTGGAAATCCGGGACAGGGGACCAAAAACATTCAGTACTTC.

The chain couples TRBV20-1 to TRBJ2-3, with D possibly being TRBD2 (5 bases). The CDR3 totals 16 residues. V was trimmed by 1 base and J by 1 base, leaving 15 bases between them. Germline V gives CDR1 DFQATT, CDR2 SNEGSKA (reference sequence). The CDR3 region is CSARAKTWGGTDTQYF. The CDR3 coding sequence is TGCAGTGCTAGAGCGAAGACTTGGGGAGGCACAGATACGCAGTATTTT.

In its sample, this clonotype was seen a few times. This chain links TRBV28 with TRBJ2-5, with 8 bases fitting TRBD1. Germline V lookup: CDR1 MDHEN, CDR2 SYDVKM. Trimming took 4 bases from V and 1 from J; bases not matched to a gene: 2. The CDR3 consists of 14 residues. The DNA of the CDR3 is TGTGCCAGCAGTTCAGGGGGCTCCCAAGAGACCCAGTACTTC. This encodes CASSSGGSQETQYF. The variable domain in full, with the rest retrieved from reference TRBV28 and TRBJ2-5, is DVKVTQSSRYLVKRTGEKVFLECVQDMDHENMFWYRQDPGLGLRLIYFSYDVKMKEKGDIPEGYSVSREKKERFSLILESASTNQTSMYLCASSSGGSQETQYFGPGTRLLVL.

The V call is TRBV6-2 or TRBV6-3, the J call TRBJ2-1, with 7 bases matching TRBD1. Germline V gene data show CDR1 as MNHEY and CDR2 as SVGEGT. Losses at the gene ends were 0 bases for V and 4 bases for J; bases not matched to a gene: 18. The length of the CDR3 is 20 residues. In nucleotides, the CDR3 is TGTGCCAGCAGTTACTCTATCCTTACCTTCGGGACAGACCCATACAATGAGCAGTTCTTC. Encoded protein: CASSYSILTFGTDPYNEQFF.

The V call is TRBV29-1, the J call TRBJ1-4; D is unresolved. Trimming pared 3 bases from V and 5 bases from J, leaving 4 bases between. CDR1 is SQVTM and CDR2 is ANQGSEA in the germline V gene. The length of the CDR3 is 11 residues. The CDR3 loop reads CSVDRNEKLFF. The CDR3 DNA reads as TGCAGCGTTGACAGAAATGAAAAACTGTTTTTT. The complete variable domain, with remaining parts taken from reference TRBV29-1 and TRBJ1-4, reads SAVISQKPSRDICQRGTSLTIQCQVDSQVTMMFWYRQQPGQSLTLIATANQGSEATYESGFVIDKFPISRPNLTFSTLTVSNMSPEDSSIYLCSVDRNEKLFFGSGTQLSVL.

The CDR3 region has the DNA TGTGCCGGAGGTATAGCGGACCCGACCACCGGGGAGCTGTTTTTT. It specifies CAGGIADPTTGELFF. The rearrangement uses TRBV30 and TRBJ2-2, with D possibly matching TRBD2 (6 bases). V shed 8 bases and J shed 4 bases, with 20 bases lying between them. This CDR3 region has 15 residues. Per germline, CDR1 GTSNPN and CDR2 SVGIG (reference sequence).

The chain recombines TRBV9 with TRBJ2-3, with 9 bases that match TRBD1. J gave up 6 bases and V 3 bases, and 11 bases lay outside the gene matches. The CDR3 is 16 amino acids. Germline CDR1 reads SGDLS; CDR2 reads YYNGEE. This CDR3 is CASSESDRGVRDTQYF. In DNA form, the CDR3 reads TGTGCCAGCAGCGAGAGTGACAGGGGGGTGAGGGATACGCAGTATTTT.

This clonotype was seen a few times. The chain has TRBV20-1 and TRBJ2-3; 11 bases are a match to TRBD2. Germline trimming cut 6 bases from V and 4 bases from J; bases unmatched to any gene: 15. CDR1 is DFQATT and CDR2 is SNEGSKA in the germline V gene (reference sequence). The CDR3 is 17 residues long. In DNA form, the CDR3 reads TGCAGTGCCTCCTCTAGCGGGAGGACGGGATCATCAGATACGCAGTATTTT. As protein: CSASSSGRTGSSDTQYF.

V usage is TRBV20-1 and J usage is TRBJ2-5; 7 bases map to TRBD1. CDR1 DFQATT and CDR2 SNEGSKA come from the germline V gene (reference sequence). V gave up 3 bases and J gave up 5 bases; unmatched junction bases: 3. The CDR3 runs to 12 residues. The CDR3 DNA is TGCAGTGCTAGCTTACAGGGGGAGACCCAGTACTTC. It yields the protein CSASLQGETQYF.

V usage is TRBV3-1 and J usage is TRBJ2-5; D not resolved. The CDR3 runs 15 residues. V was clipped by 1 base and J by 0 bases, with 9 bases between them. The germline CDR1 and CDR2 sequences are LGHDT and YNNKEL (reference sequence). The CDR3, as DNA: TGTGCCAGCAGCCAAGGTCCCGCGGACCAAGAGACCCAGTACTTC. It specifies CASSQGPADQETQYF.

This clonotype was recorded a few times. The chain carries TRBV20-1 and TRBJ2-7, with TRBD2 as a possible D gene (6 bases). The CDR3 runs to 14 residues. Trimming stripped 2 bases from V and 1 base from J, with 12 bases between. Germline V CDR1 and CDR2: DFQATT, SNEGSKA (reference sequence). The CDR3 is CSARLWDSSYEQYF. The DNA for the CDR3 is TGCAGTGCTAGATTGTGGGACTCTTCCTACGAGCAGTACTTC.

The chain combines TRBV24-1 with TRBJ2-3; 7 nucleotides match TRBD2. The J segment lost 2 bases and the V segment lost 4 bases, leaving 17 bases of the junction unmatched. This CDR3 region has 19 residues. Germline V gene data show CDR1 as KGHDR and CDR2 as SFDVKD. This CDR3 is CATSDTQWEGRGFTDTQYF. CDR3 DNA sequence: TGTGCCACCAGTGACACTCAGTGGGAGGGAAGAGGGTTCACAGATACGCAGTATTTT.

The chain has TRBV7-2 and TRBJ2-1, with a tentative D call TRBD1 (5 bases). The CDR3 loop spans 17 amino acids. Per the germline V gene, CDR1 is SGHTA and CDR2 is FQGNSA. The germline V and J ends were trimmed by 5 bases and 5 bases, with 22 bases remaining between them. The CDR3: CASSLRTPQLLDNEQFF. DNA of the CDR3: TGTGCCAGCAGCCTAAGGACACCCCAGCTCCTTGACAATGAGCAGTTCTTC.

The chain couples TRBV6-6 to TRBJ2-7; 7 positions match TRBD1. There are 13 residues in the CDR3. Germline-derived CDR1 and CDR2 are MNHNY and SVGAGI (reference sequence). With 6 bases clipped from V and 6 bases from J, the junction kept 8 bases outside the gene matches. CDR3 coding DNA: TGTGCCAGCAGCCCCGGGACAGAAGGCGAGCAGTACTTC. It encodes CASSPGTEGEQYF.

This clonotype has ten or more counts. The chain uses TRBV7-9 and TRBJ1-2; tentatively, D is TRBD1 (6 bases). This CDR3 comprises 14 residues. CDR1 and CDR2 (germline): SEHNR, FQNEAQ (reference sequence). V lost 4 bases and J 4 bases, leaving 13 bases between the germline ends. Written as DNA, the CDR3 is TGTGCCAGCAGCTCCGACAGGAGCGGCTATGGCTACACCTTC. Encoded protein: CASSSDRSGYGYTF.

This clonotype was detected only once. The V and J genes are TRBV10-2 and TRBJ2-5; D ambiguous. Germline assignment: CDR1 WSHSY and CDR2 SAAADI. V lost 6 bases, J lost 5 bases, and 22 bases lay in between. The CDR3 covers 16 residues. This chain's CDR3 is CASRPTTGPSWETQYF. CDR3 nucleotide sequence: TGCGCCAGCAGGCCTACGACCGGGCCTTCCTGGGAGACCCAGTACTTC.

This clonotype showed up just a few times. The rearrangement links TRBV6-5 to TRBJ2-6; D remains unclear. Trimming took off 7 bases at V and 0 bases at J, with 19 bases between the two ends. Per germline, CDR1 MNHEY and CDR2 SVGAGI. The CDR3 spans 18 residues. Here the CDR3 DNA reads TGTGCCAGCAAGAGGTGGGCAGGCCAGAGCTCTGGGGCCAACGTCCTGACTTTC. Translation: CASKRWAGQSSGANVLTF.

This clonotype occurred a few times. The DNA of the CDR3 is TGTGCCAGCAGCGAACGACCTACTAGCGGGACTGGTGAGCAGTTCTTC. It yields the protein CASSERPTSGTGEQFF. This chain joins TRBV9 and TRBJ2-1; 10 bases line up with TRBD2. The germline V gene has CDR1 SGDLS and CDR2 YYNGEE. The CDR3 is 16 residues long. V gave up 3 bases and J gave up 9 bases; unmatched junction bases: 12.

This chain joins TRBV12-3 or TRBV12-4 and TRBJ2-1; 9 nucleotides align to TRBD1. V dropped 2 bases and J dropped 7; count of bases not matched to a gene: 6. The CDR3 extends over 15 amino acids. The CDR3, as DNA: TGTGCCAGCAGTTTAACAGGGGGCATATTAAATGAGCAGTTCTTC. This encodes CASSLTGGILNEQFF.

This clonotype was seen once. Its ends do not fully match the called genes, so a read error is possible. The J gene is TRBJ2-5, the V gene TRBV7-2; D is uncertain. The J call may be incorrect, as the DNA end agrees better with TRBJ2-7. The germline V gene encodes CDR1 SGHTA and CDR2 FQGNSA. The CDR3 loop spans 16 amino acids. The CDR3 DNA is TGTGCCAGCACTCCTTCTTTCGGAAGACTTTCCTGCGAGCAGTACTTC. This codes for CASTPSFGRLSCEQYF.

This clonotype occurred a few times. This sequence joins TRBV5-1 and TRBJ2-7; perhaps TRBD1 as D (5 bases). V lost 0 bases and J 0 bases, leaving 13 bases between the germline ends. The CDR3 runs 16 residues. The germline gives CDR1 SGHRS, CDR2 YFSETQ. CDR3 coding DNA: TGCGCCAGCAGCTTGGAACCGACAGTATTCTCCTACGAGCAGTACTTC. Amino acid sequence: CASSLEPTVFSYEQYF.

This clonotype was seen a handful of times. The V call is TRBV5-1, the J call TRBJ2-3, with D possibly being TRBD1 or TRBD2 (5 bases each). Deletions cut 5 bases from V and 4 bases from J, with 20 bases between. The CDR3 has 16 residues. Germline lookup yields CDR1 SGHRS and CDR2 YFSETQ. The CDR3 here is CASRLRGASLPDTQYF. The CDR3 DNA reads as TGCGCCAGCAGGCTCCGAGGGGCAAGCCTCCCAGATACGCAGTATTTT.

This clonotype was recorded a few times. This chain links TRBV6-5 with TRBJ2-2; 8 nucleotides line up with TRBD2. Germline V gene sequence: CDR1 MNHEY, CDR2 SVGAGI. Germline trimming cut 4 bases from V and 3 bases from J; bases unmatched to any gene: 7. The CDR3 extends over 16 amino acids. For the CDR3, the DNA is TGTGCCAGCAGTTTCCGGACTAGCTCGGACACCGGGGAGCTGTTTTTT. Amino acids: CASSFRTSSDTGELFF.

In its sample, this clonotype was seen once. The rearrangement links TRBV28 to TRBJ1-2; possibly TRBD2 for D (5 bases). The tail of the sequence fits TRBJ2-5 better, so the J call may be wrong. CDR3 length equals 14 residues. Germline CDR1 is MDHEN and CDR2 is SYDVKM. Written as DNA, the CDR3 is TGTGCCAGCAGTGTTTGGACTGACGGGGAGACCCAGTACTTC. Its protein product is CASSVWTDGETQYF.

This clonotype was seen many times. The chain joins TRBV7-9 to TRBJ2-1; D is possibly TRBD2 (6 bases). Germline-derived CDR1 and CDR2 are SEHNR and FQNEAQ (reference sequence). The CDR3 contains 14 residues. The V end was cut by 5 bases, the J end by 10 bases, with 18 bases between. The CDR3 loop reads CASSPRVTSLEQFF. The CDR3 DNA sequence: TGTGCCAGCAGCCCCCGGGTTACTAGCTTAGAGCAGTTCTTC.

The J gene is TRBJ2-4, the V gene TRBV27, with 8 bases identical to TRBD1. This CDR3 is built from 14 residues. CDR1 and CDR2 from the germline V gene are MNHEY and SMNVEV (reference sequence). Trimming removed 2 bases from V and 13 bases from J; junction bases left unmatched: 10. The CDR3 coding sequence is TGTGCCAGCAGTTTACAGGGGGCCTACAATGAGCAGTACTTC. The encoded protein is CASSLQGAYNEQYF.

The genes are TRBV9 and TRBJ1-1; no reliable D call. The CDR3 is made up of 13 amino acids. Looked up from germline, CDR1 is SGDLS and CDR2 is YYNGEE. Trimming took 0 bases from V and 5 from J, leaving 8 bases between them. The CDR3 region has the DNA TGTGCCAGCAGCGTAGATTGGGAGACTGAAGCTTTCTTT. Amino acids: CASSVDWETEAFF.

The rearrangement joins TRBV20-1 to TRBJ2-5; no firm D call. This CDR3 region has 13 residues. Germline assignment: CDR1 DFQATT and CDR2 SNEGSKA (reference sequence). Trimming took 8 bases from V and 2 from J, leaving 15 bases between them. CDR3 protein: CSREGLGQETQYF. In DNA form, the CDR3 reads TGCAGTAGGGAAGGGCTAGGACAAGAGACCCAGTACTTC.

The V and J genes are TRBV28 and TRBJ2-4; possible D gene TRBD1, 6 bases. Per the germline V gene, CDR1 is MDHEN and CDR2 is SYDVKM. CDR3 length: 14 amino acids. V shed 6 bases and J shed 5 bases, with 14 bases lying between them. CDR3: CASSYEGVENIQYF. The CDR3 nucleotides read TGTGCCAGCAGCTACGAGGGGGTGGAAAACATTCAGTACTTC. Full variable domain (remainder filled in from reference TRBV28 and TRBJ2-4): DVKVTQSSRYLVKRTGEKVFLECVQDMDHENMFWYRQDPGLGLRLIYFSYDVKMKEKGDIPEGYSVSREKKERFSLILESASTNQTSMYLCASSYEGVENIQYFGAGTRLSVL.

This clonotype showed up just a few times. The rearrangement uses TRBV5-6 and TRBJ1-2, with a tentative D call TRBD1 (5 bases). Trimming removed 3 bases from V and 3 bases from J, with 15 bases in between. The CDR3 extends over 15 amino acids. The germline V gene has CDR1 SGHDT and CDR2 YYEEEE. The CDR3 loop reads CASSSPFDSHYGYTF. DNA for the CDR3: TGTGCCAGCAGCTCACCCTTCGACAGCCACTATGGCTACACCTTC.

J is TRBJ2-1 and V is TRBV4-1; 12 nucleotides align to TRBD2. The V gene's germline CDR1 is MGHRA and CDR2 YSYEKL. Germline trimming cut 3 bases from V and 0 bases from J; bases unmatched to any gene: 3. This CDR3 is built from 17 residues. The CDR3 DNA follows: TGCGCCAGCAGCCACGGACTAGCGGGAAGCTCCTACAATGAGCAGTTCTTC. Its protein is CASSHGLAGSSYNEQFF.